This T cell receptor (beta chain) is from a study of metastatic and nonmetastatic thyroid tumors. TCRdb re-clonotyped the PCR reads through MiXCR. The repertoire holds some 16,000 clones, with about a sixth as singletons. This clone was recorded many times. V was trimmed by 4 bases and J by 5 bases, leaving 5 bases between them. Germline CDR1 reads DFQATT; CDR2 reads SNEGSKA (reference sequence). This CDR3 has 11 residues. All patients were treatment-naive before thyroid surgery. The rearrangement joins TRBV20-1 to TRBJ1-4; no definite D call. Sequenced: blood. This receptor was obtained from a female donor with papillary thyroid cancer or a benign thyroid nodule (not recorded which). Some clones in this sample may be carry-over from other donors' samples. CDR3 sequence: CSAKRNEKLFF. As DNA, the CDR3 is TGCAGTGCTAAGAGAAATGAAAAACTGTTTTTT.